This is a list of T cell receptor beta chains from one sample in a study of post-analysis software for immune sequencing data. TCRdb itself ran the PCR reads through MiXCR, one entry per CDR3 protein. This sample has about 540,000 distinct CDR3 sequences, with roughly 34% found just once. The specimen was blood. These receptors were obtained from a girl aged 2 to 17 with multiple sclerosis. Both conserved end residues are part of each CDR3. The listing skips clone size in some rows; elsewhere it reads once, few, many or a size class.

abundance: NA
v_gene: TRBV20-1
CDR3aa: CSARAKGRADTQYF

abundance: NA
v_gene: TRBV20-1
CDR3aa: CSARDEDMWETQYF

abundance: few
v_gene: TRBV15
CDR3aa: CATSRSGTGEETQYF

abundance: NA
v_gene: TRBV5-1
CDR3aa: CASSPAAGRNAEAFF

abundance: few
v_gene: TRBV6-1
CDR3aa: CASRTGSSPLHF

abundance: many
v_gene: TRBV20-1
CDR3aa: CSAQPSDSPPHEQFF

abundance: few
v_gene: TRBV12-3/TRBV12-4
CDR3aa: CASSLASLVETQYF

abundance: NA
v_gene: TRBV20-1
CDR3aa: CSARGGLAGEQTQYF

abundance: few
v_gene: TRBV28
CDR3aa: CASSTGQVQETQYF

abundance: NA
v_gene: TRBV5-1
CDR3aa: CASGPDRVRMETQYF

abundance: NA
v_gene: TRBV6-1
CDR3aa: CASSEASGGPDTQYF

abundance: NA
v_gene: TRBV20-1
CDR3aa: CSARWGAGGLNEQFF

abundance: NA
v_gene: TRBV29-1
CDR3aa: CSAPGLGLGNEQFF

abundance: few
v_gene: TRBV28
CDR3aa: CASSQGQIAFF

abundance: many
v_gene: TRBV7-2
CDR3aa: CASSLGANTGELFF

abundance: NA
v_gene: TRBV24-1
CDR3aa: CATSGRRLGTAGQETQYF

abundance: NA
v_gene: TRBV14
CDR3aa: CASSLLWTGVEKLFF

abundance: NA
v_gene: TRBV5-1
CDR3aa: CASSLDSASYGYTF

abundance: NA
v_gene: TRBV15
CDR3aa: CATSSFGTPPNEQFF

abundance: few
v_gene: TRBV20-1
CDR3aa: CSARSPSKGAYTEAFF

abundance: NA
v_gene: TRBV28
CDR3aa: CASSPGTEDYGYTF

abundance: NA
v_gene: TRBV20-1
CDR3aa: CSALQVTNEKLFF

abundance: NA
v_gene: TRBV6-7
CDR3aa: CASRTAKAFF

abundance: NA
v_gene: TRBV20-1
CDR3aa: CSATMTGTPSDTQYF

abundance: NA
v_gene: TRBV7-8
CDR3aa: CASSPRTGVDYGYTF

abundance: NA
v_gene: TRBV5-1
CDR3aa: CASSLAGGPEAFF

abundance: few
v_gene: TRBV20-1
CDR3aa: CSAGTQYSNQPQHF

abundance: many
v_gene: TRBV2
CDR3aa: CASSSRQGYNSPLHF

abundance: NA
v_gene: TRBV9
CDR3aa: CASSVDLAATYEQYF

abundance: few
v_gene: TRBV15
CDR3aa: CATSSTANRGYGYTF

abundance: NA
v_gene: TRBV5-1
CDR3aa: CASSLGVPLTPYEQYF

abundance: few
v_gene: TRBV10-3
CDR3aa: CATVGPHYGYTF

abundance: few
v_gene: TRBV29-1
CDR3aa: CSVLTRGTAYGYTF

abundance: few
v_gene: TRBV27
CDR3aa: CASSFLRDLAYGYTF

abundance: NA
v_gene: TRBV25-1
CDR3aa: CASSDITGTNTDTQYF

abundance: few
v_gene: TRBV20-1
CDR3aa: CSAPDLAGGETQYF

abundance: NA
v_gene: TRBV10-3
CDR3aa: CAISESQGTLQETQYF

abundance: NA
v_gene: TRBV7-8
CDR3aa: CASTKAGSSYNEQFF

abundance: few
v_gene: TRBV5-1
CDR3aa: CASSAGTTGQPQHF

abundance: NA
v_gene: TRBV5-1
CDR3aa: CASSLSGQGLYF

abundance: NA
v_gene: TRBV6-2/TRBV6-3
CDR3aa: CASSLSGTRAQETQYF

abundance: NA
v_gene: TRBV5-1
CDR3aa: CASSPNRDQPQHF

abundance: few
v_gene: TRBV11-2
CDR3aa: CASSSPTPSTDTQYF

abundance: few
v_gene: TRBV7-9
CDR3aa: CASSLPSPGPMRIEAFF

abundance: few
v_gene: TRBV20-1
CDR3aa: CSATNGGAFGYTF

abundance: few
v_gene: TRBV14
CDR3aa: CASSQDGTGLGSEQFF

abundance: few
v_gene: TRBV5-1
CDR3aa: CASSKDSGGWSQYF

abundance: NA
v_gene: TRBV20-1
CDR3aa: CSAGDGTTETQYF

abundance: NA
v_gene: TRBV7-2
CDR3aa: CASSSLWGLNQPQHF

abundance: NA
v_gene: TRBV25-1
CDR3aa: CASSDLEQHRQETQYF

abundance: NA
v_gene: TRBV20-1
CDR3aa: CRVDRGRYEQYF